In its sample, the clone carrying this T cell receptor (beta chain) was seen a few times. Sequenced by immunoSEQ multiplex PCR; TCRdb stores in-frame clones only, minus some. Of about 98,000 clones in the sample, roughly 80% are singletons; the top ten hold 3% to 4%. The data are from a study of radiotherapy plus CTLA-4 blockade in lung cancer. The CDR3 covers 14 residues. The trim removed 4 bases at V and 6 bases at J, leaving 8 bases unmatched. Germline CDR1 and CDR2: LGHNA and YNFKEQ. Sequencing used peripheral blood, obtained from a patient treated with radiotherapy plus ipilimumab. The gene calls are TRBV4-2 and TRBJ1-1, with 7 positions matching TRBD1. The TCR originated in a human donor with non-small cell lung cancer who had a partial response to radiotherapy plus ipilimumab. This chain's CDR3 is CASSRRDRASEAFF. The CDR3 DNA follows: TGTGCCAGCAGCCGACGTGACAGGGCGTCTGAAGCTTTCTTT.